A selection of T cell receptor beta chains follows, all from one sample in a study of T cell repertoires in cytomegalovirus infection. Each CDR3 protein gets one entry after TCRdb re-called the reads with MiXCR. This table holds 550,000 to 850,000 distinct CDR3 sequences, 30% to 35% found once. These receptors' targets are unknown. Sequenced here: cultured PBMCs, sampled from culture after CMV antigen stimulation. Receptors were obtained from a human donor in good health (CMV status not recorded). Some clones in this sample may be carry-over from other donors' samples. CDR3s include the opening cysteine and the closing phenylalanine or tryptophan. The order of the fields is V gene, CDR3 protein.

TRBV5-1 CASSLLQGMGTEAFF
TRBV7-9 CASSGRTEAFF
TRBV7-8 CASSTLAGGGDTQYF
TRBV20-1 CSASREGSYNEQFF
TRBV19 CASEDRPNTGELFF
TRBV2 CASSEDRQETQYF
TRBV12-5 CASGLRSGLEQYF
TRBV20-1 CSAMSAGVSGANVLTF
TRBV7-2 CASSWRGWSTNEKLFF
TRBV6-1 CASKRASSYEQYF
TRBV20-1 CSARYHTGTSGYNEQFF
TRBV7-2 CASSIGLAAYNEQFF
TRBV7-9 CASSASGGITDTQYF
TRBV7-6 CASSLGGSGADTQYF
TRBV7-8 CASSPPPWDTTTEAFF
TRBV11-2 CASSLTSGGGYNEQFF
TRBV6-1 CASRLWTSMDYEQYF
TRBV2 CASTRGPSNQPQHF
TRBV7-2 CASSPSGHKETQYF
TRBV12-3/TRBV12-4 CASSARLAGGPSTDTQYF
TRBV7-8 CASSLDSFGRGGTDTQYF
TRBV20-1 CSARERGVPNEQFF
TRBV6-1 CASNSGPTYEQYF
TRBV11-2 CASSRLLGQYNEQFF
TRBV6-1 CASSRTGTGWFTEAFF
TRBV6-2/TRBV6-3 CASSYYPSQYF
TRBV4-3 CASSQDTREGRTDTQYF
TRBV7-8 CASSYRAGARFETQYF
TRBV4-3 CASSQGDRRPNYGYTF
TRBV28 CASSYYPGHPRGKTQYF
TRBV6-5 CASSYSGQGRTGELFF
TRBV6-6 CASITGGGAMNTEAFF
TRBV7-2 CASSLPPAGYEQYF
TRBV19 CASSTGGRNEQFF
TRBV11-2 CASSHRGVDTDTQYF
TRBV7-2 CASSLVWARGEETQYF
TRBV7-9 CASSERLAGGETQYF
TRBV6-6 CASSYPQGASRNQPQHF
TRBV12-3/TRBV12-4 CASSREPLGSPLHF
TRBV24-1 CATSDPRTPGETQYF
TRBV7-8 CASSVGTETSYEQYF
TRBV5-1 CASSFGTGGLDTQYF
TRBV7-8 CASSLFGGRGKYGYTF
TRBV7-2 CASSLAPEGSYEQYF
TRBV7-9 CASSRGGPPANYGYTF